These 5 T cell receptor beta chains came from one sample sequenced in a study of blood T cell repertoires in COVID-19. Produced via immunoSEQ multiplex PCR; TCRdb's table is partial and in-frame only. Found here are about 170,000 clones, 88% of them singletons; the top ten hold approximately 2.1%. The sample was peripheral blood. Receptors were obtained from a man between 50 and 59 years old who had recovered from COVID-19.

The V call is TRBV6-5, the J call TRBJ2-1, with 7 positions matching TRBD1. Germline V gives CDR1 MNHEY, CDR2 SVGAGI. With 3 bases clipped from V and 6 bases from J, the junction kept 8 bases outside the gene matches. The CDR3 spans 15 residues. The CDR3 is CASSYRAGGFNEQFF. The CDR3, as DNA: TGTGCCAGCAGTTATAGGGCAGGGGGTTTCAATGAGCAGTTCTTC.

The rearrangement uses TRBV12-3 or TRBV12-4 and TRBJ1-1; D ambiguous. With 4 bases removed from V and 10 bases from J, the gap between germline ends came to 10 bases. The CDR3 totals 11 residues. CDR3: CASSSAHVAFF. The CDR3 DNA reads TGTGCCAGCAGTTCAGCCCATGTAGCTTTCTTT.

V and J are TRBV29-1 and TRBJ2-5; 9 bases are shared with TRBD1. The V and J ends lost 6 bases and 2 bases, in that order; junction bases with no gene match: 4. CDR1 is SQVTM and CDR2 is ANQGSEA in the germline V gene. The CDR3 is made up of 13 amino acids. The CDR3, as DNA: TGCAGCGTCGTGACAGGGGGGCAAGAGACCCAGTACTTC. This codes for CSVVTGGQETQYF.

This clone has a single count. The J gene is TRBJ1-5, the V gene TRBV5-4; D is perhaps TRBD1 (5 bases). Germline CDR1 SGHNT, CDR2 YYREEE (reference sequence). Trimming removed 0 bases at V and 3 bases at J, with 10 bases between. The CDR3 is made up of 15 amino acids. The CDR3 bases are TGTGCCAGCAGCTTGGATGGGGCAGTCAATCAGCCCCAGCATTTT. This encodes CASSLDGAVNQPQHF.

The J gene is TRBJ1-2, the V gene TRBV29-1, with D possibly matching TRBD1 (5 bases). The germline V gene encodes CDR1 SQVTM and CDR2 ANQGSEA. Trimming pared 6 bases from V and 2 bases from J, leaving 16 bases between. The length of the CDR3 is 14 residues. This CDR3 reads CSVDARRVNYGYTF. Written as DNA, the CDR3 is TGCAGCGTGGATGCTCGCAGGGTAAACTATGGCTACACCTTC.